The sequence of this TCR beta chain was determined in a study of T cells in Graves' hyperthyroidism and ophthalmopathy. If no ophthalmopathy progression occurred within 18 months, Graves' hyperthyroidism was stable. CDR1 is MGHRA and CDR2 is YSYEKL in the germline V gene. This CDR3 region has 15 residues. V lost 0 bases, J lost 5 bases, and 11 bases lay in between. Authors of the study amplified TCR beta CDR3 regions from RNA transcripts. The HTBI primer set drove a first-round RT-PCR of the TCR CDR3. From the multiplex PCR reads, TCRdb called clonotypes with MiXCR, one entry per CDR3 protein. The sample has some 560,000 distinct CDR3 sequences, roughly 14% seen once.

V is TRBV4-1 and J is TRBJ2-1; D is undetermined. The source is a woman aged 30 to 39 with Graves' hyperthyroidism. The source material was blood. In DNA, the CDR3 is TGCGCCAGCAGCCAAGAGGGCGGTCGTCACAATGAGCAGTTCTTC. Translated: CASSQEGGRHNEQFF.